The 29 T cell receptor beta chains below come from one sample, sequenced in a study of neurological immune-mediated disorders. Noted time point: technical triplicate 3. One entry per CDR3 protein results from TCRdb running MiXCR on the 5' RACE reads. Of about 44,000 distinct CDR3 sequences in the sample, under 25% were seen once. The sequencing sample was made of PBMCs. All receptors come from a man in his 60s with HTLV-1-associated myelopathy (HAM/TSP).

CDR3 coding DNA: TGCGCCAGCAGTTCCCCGGCGGGGGCTGAAGCTTTCTTT. It yields the protein CASSSPAGAEAFF. The chain couples TRBV5-1 to TRBJ1-1, with D perhaps matching TRBD1 (5 bases). Germline V gene sequence: CDR1 SGHRS, CDR2 YFSETQ. V lost 5 bases and J lost 6, with 14 bases in between. The CDR3 is 13 amino acids. The full variable domain, with the rest looked up from reference TRBV5-1 and TRBJ1-1, is KAGVTQTPRYLIKTRGQQVTLSCSPISGHRSVSWYQQTPGQGLQFLFEYFSETQRNKGNFPGRFSGRQFSNSRSEMNVSTLELGDSALYLCASSSPAGAEAFFGQGTRLTVV.

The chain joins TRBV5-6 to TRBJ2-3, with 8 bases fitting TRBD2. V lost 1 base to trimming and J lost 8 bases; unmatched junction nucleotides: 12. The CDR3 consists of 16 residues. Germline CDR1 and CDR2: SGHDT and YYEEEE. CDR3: CASSLLSSGGAGTQYF. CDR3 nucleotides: TGTGCCAGCAGCTTGCTCTCCAGCGGGGGTGCTGGTACGCAGTATTTT. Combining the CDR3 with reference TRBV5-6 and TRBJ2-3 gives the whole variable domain DAGVTQSPTHLIKTRGQQVTLRCSPKSGHDTVSWYQQALGQGPQFIFQYYEEEERQRGNFPDRFSGHQFPNYSSELNVNALLLGDSALYLCASSLLSSGGAGTQYFGPGTRLTVL.

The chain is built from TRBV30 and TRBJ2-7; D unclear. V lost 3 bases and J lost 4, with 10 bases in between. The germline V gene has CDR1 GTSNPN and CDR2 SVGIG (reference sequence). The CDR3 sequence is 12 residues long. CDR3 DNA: TGTGCCTGGAGCCCGGACGCTTACGAGCAGTACTTC. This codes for CAWSPDAYEQYF.

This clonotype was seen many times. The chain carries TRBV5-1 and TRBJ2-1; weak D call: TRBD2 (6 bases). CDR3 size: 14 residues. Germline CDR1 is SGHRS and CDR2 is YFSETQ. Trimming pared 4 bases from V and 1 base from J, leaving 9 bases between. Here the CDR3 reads CASSPGDSYNEQFF. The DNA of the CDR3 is TGCGCCAGCAGCCCGGGGGATTCCTACAATGAGCAGTTCTTC.

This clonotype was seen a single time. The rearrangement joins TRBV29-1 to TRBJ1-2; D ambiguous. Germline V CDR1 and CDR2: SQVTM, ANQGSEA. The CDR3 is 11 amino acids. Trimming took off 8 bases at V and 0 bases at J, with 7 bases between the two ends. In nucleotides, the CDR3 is TGCAGCACCTACTCTAACTATGGCTACACCTTC. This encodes CSTYSNYGYTF.

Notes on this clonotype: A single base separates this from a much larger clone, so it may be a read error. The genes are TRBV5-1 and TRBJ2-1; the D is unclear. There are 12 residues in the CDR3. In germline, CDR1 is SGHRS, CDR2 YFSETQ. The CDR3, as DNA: TGCGCCAGCAGCTTGGATGACAATAAGCAGTTCTTC. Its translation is CASSLDDNKQFF.

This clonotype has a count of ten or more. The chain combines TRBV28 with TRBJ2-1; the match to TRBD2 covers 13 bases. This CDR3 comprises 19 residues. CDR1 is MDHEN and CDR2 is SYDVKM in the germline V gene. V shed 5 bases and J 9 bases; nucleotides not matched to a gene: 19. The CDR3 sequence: CASSPHTGLAGSGLSEQFF. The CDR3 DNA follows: TGTGCCAGCAGTCCCCATACGGGACTAGCGGGATCAGGGTTAAGTGAGCAGTTCTTC.

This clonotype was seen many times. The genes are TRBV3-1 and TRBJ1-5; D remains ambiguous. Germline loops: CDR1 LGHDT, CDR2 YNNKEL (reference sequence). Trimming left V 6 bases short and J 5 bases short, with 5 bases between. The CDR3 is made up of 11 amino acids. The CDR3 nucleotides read TGTGCCAGCAGTCTAGATCAGCCCCAGCATTTT. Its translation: CASSLDQPQHF.

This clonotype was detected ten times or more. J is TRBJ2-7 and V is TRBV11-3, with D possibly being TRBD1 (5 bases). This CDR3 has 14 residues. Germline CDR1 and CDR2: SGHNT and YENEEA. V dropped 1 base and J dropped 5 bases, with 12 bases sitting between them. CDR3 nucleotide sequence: TGTGCCAGCAGCTTAGTAGGGGTTACCCACGAGCAGTACTTC. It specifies CASSLVGVTHEQYF.

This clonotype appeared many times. The CDR3 reads CASGTGTGNTEAFF. The CDR3 coding sequence is TGTGCCAGCGGTACCGGGACAGGGAACACTGAAGCTTTCTTT. The V gene is TRBV6-5, the J gene TRBJ1-1; 8 nucleotides line up with TRBD1. In germline, CDR1 is MNHEY, CDR2 SVGAGI. V lost 8 bases, J lost 1 base, and 6 bases stayed unmatched. This CDR3 has 14 residues.

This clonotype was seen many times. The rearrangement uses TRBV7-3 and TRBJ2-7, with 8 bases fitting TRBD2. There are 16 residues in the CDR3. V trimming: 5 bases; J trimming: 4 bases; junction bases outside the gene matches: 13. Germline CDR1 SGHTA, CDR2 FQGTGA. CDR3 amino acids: CASSPRGTTSGYEQYF. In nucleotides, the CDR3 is TGTGCCAGCAGCCCCCGGGGAACAACTAGCGGATACGAGCAGTACTTC. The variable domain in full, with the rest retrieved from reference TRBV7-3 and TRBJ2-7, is GAGVSQTPSNKVTEKGKYVELRCDPISGHTALYWYRQSLGQGPEFLIYFQGTGAADDSGLPNDRFFAVRPEGSVSTLKIQRTERGDSAVYLCASSPRGTTSGYEQYFGPGTRLTVT.

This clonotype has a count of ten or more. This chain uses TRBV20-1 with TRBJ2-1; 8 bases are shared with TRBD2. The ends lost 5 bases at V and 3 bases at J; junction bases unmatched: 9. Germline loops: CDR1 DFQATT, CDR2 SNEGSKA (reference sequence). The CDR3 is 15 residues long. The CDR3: CSAGSGGGNYNEQFF. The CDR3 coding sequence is TGCAGTGCTGGATCCGGCGGGGGGAACTACAATGAGCAGTTCTTC.

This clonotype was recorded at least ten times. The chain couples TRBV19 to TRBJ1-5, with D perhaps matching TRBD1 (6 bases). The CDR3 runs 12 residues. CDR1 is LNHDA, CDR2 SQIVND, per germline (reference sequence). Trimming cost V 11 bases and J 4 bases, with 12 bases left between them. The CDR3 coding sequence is TGTGCCGGAGGGGGGAGGAATCAGCCCCAGCATTTT. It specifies CAGGGRNQPQHF.

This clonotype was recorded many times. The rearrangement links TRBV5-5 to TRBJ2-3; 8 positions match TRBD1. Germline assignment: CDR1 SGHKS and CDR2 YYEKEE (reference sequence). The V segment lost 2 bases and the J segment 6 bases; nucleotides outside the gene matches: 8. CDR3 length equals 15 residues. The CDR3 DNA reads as TGTGCCAGCAGCTTTTACAGGGGGGTCCAGGATACGCAGTATTTT. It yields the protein CASSFYRGVQDTQYF.

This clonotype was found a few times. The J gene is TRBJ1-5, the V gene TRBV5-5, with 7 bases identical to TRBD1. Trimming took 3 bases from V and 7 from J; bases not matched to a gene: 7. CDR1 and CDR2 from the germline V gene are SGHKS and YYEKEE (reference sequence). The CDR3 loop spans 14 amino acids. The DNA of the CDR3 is TGTGCCAGCAGCTGGGTAGGGGGCGGGCAGCCCCAGCATTTT. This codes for CASSWVGGGQPQHF.

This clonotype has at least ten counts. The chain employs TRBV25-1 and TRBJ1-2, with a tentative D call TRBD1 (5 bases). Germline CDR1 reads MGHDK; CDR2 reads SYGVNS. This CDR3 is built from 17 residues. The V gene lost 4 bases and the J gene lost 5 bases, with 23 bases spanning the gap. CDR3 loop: CASSGGLGHTLEYGYTF. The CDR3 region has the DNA TGTGCCAGCAGTGGGGGTCTAGGACATACGTTAGAGTATGGCTACACCTTC.

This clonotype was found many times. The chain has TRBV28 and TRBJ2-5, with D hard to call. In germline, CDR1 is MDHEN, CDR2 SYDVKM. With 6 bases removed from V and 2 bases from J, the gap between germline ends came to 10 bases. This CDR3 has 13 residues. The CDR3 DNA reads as TGTGCCAGCAGAGTAGGTGCTCAAGAGACCCAGTACTTC. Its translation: CASRVGAQETQYF.

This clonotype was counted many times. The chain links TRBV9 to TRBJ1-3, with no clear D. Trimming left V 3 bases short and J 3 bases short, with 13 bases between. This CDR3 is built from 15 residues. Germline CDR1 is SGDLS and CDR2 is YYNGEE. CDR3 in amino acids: CASSDQRNLGNTIYF. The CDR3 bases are TGTGCCAGCAGCGACCAAAGGAATCTTGGAAACACCATATATTTT.

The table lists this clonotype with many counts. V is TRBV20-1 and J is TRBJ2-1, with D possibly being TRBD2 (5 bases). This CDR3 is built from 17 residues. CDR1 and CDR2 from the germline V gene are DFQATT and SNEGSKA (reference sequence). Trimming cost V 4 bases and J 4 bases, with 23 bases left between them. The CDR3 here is CSATEGIEASAYNEQFF. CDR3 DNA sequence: TGCAGTGCTACCGAGGGAATCGAGGCCTCGGCGTACAATGAGCAGTTCTTC.

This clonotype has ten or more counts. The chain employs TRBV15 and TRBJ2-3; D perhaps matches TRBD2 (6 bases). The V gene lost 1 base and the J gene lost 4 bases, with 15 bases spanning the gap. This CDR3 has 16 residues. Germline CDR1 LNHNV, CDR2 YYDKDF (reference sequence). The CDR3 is CATSRVTRDLSDTQYF. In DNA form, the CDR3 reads TGTGCCACCAGCAGAGTTACACGGGACTTATCAGATACGCAGTATTTT.

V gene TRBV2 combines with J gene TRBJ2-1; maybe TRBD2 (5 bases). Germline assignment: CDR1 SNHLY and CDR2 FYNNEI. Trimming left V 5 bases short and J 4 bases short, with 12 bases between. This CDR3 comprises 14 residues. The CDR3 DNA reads TGTGCCAGCAGTCCCCGGGAAATTTACAATGAGCAGTTCTTC. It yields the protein CASSPREIYNEQFF.

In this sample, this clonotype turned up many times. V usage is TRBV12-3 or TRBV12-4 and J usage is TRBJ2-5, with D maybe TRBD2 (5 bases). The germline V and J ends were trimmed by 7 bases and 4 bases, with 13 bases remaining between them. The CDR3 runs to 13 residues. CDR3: CASTGGGAETQYF. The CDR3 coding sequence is TGTGCCAGCACCGGTGGAGGTGCAGAGACCCAGTACTTC.

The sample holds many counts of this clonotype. This CDR3 is CASSYEGSGRIQETQYF. The CDR3 bases are TGTGCCAGCAGTTACGAGGGTAGCGGGAGGATCCAAGAGACCCAGTACTTC. The rearrangement links TRBV6-6 to TRBJ2-5; 10 nucleotides line up with TRBD2. Germline V gene sequence: CDR1 MNHNY, CDR2 SVGAGI (reference sequence). After removal of 2 bases from V and 1 base from J, the junction contained 7 bases not matched to a gene. This CDR3 spans 17 amino acids.

The CDR3 reads CSAFRLNEKLFF. As DNA, the CDR3 is TGCAGTGCGTTCAGACTTAATGAAAAACTGTTTTTT. V and J are TRBV20-1 and TRBJ1-4; D is uncertain. The CDR3 is 12 amino acids. V dropped 6 bases and J dropped 4 bases, with 9 bases sitting between them. Germline V gene sequence: CDR1 DFQATT, CDR2 SNEGSKA (reference sequence).

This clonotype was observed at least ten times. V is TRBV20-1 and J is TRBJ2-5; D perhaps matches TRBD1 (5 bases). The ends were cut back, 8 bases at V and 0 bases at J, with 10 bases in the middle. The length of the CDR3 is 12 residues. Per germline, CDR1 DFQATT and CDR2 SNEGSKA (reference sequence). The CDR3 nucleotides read TGCAGTTTGAAGGGGCACCAAGAGACCCAGTACTTC. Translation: CSLKGHQETQYF.

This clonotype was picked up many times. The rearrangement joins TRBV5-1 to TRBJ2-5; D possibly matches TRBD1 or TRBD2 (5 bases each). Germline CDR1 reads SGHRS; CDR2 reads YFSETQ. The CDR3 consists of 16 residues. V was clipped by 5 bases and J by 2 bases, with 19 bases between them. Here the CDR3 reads CASRIAGTQGQETQYF. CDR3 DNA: TGCGCCAGCAGGATCGCCGGGACCCAAGGGCAAGAGACCCAGTACTTC.

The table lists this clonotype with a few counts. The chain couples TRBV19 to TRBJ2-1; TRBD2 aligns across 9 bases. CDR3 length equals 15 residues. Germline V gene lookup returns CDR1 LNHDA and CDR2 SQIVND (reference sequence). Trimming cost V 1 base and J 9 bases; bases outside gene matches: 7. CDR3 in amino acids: CASSIASGRSGEQFF. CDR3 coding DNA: TGTGCCAGTAGTATAGCGAGCGGGAGGAGCGGTGAGCAGTTCTTC.

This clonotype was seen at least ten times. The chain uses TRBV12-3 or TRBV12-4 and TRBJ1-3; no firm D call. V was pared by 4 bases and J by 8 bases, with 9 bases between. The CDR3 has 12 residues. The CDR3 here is CASSSTGYTIYF. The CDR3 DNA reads TGTGCCAGCAGTTCAACGGGATACACCATATATTTT.

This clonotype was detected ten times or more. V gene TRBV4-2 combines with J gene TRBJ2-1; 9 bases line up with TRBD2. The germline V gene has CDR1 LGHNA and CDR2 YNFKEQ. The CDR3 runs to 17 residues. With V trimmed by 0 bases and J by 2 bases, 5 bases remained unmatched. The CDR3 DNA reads TGTGCCAGCAGCCAAGATCCGGGCGGGAGGGCCTACAATGAGCAGTTCTTC. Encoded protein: CASSQDPGGRAYNEQFF.